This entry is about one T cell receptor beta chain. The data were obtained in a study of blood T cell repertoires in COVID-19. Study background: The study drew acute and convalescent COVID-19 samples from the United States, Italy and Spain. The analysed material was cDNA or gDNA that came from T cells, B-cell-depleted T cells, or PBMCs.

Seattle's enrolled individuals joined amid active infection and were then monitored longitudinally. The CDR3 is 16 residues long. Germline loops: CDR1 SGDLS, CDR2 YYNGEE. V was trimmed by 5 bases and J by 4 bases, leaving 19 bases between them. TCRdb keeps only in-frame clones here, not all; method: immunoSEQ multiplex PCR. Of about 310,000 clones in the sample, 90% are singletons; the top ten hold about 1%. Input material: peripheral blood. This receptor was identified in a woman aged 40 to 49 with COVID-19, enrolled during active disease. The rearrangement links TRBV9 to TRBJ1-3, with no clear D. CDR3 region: CASSATQGGEGNTIYF. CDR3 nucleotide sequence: TGTGCCAGCAGTGCGACCCAAGGCGGGGAGGGAAACACCATATATTTT.